The 26 T cell receptor beta chains given below trace back to one sample, sequenced in a study of cytomegalovirus exposure and HLA in healthy donors. Researchers ran the PCR with 60 Vbeta and 13 Jbeta primers. Clones were sequenced by immunoSEQ multiplex PCR, and TCRdb holds only the in-frame ones, with some missing. The data contain approximately 120,000 clones, over 70% of them singletons. Sequencing input: PBMCs. The receptors come from a female donor in good health and CMV-seronegative.

This clone occurred a few times. The chain is built from TRBV7-2 and TRBJ2-3, with 7 positions matching TRBD1. The germline V gene has CDR1 SGHTA and CDR2 FQGNSA. The CDR3 covers 15 residues. J was trimmed by 5 bases and V by 5 bases; bases with no gene match: 10. CDR3 DNA sequence: TGTGCCAGCAGCGCAAGACAGGGCGGTGGAGATACGCAGTATTTT. Its translation is CASSARQGGGDTQYF.

This clone showed up just a few times. The J gene is TRBJ2-7, the V gene TRBV7-9; D might be TRBD1 (5 bases). The CDR3 loop spans 13 amino acids. V lost 8 bases, J lost 5 bases, and 16 bases lay in between. Looked up from germline, CDR1 is SEHNR and CDR2 is FQNEAQ (reference sequence). The DNA of the CDR3 is TGTGCCAGCCGGGCCCCAGGGTGGCACGAGCAGTACTTC. It encodes CASRAPGWHEQYF.

The rearrangement uses TRBV7-9 and TRBJ2-5; no firm D call. The DNA end is a closer match to TRBJ2-7, so the J assignment may be wrong. CDR3 length: 14 amino acids. Germline CDR1 SEHNR, CDR2 FQNEAQ (reference sequence). CDR3 protein: CASSLDTNSYEQYF. The CDR3 DNA reads TGTGCCAGCAGCCTCGACACGAACTCCTACGAGCAGTACTTC.

The genes are TRBV5-1 and TRBJ1-1; D ambiguous. Trimming removed 1 base at V and 5 bases at J, with 9 bases between. The CDR3 contains 13 residues. From germline, CDR1 is SGHRS and CDR2 YFSETQ. CDR3 nucleotides: TGCGCCAGCAGCTTGAGGAGTTTGACTGAAGCTTTCTTT. This translates into CASSLRSLTEAFF.

In its sample, this clone was seen a few times. The chain has TRBV7-9 and TRBJ2-7; 7 nucleotides match TRBD1. Trimming at V came to 5 bases and at J to 4 bases, leaving 2 bases not matched to a gene. Per germline, CDR1 SEHNR and CDR2 FQNEAQ (reference sequence). There are 12 residues in the CDR3. Here the CDR3 reads CASSQTGYEQYF. For the CDR3, the DNA is TGTGCCAGCAGCCAGACAGGGTACGAGCAGTACTTC. Using reference TRBV7-9 and TRBJ2-7 for the parts outside the CDR3, the full variable domain is DTGVSQNPRHKITKRGQNVTFRCDPISEHNRLYWYRQTLGQGPEFLTYFQNEAQLEKSRLLSDRFSAERPKGSFSTLEIQRTEQGDSAMYLCASSQTGYEQYFGPGTRLTVT.

In DNA form, the CDR3 reads TGTGCCAGCAGCTTAGTAACGGGCAGGGGAACCACTGAAGCTTTCTTT. Protein sequence: CASSLVTGRGTTEAFF. The V and J genes are TRBV7-9 and TRBJ1-1; TRBD1 is a possible D gene (6 bases). Germline CDR1 reads SEHNR; CDR2 reads FQNEAQ (reference sequence). The CDR3 sequence is 16 residues long. Trimming left V 1 base short and J 4 bases short, with 16 bases between.

V usage is TRBV6-1 and J usage is TRBJ1-2, with D tentatively TRBD1 (5 bases). The CDR3 length is 15 residues. Germline CDR1 is MNHNS and CDR2 is SASEGT. The germline V and J ends were trimmed by 2 bases and 5 bases, with 15 bases remaining between them. The CDR3 DNA follows: TGTGCCAGCAGTGAATTCTCCGGGCAGGGTTATGGCTACACCTTC. Translation gives CASSEFSGQGYGYTF.

This rearrangement joins TRBV2 to TRBJ1-1, with D possibly being TRBD1 (5 bases). V was clipped by 5 bases and J by 5 bases, with 15 bases between them. The CDR3 has 14 amino acids. CDR1 is SNHLY, CDR2 FYNNEI, per germline. The DNA for the CDR3 is TGTGCCAGCAGTAGGAGGGGAGTGGGGACTGAAGCTTTCTTT. Amino acids: CASSRRGVGTEAFF.

V is TRBV2 and J is TRBJ1-2; the D is unclear. The CDR3 has 13 amino acids. From germline, CDR1 is SNHLY and CDR2 FYNNEI. The ends were cut back, 2 bases at V and 3 bases at J, with 7 bases in the middle. In DNA form, the CDR3 reads TGTGCCAGCAGTGAACAGAATCACTATGGCTACACCTTC. This codes for CASSEQNHYGYTF.

V usage is TRBV19 and J usage is TRBJ1-5; D gene uncertain. V was pared by 4 bases and J by 6 bases, with 7 bases between. This CDR3 comprises 12 residues. Germline V gene data show CDR1 as LNHDA and CDR2 as SQIVND (reference sequence). The CDR3 nucleotides read TGTGCCAGTAGTAGGAGTATTCAGCCCCAGCATTTT. Translated, it gives CASSRSIQPQHF. The full variable domain, in which reference TRBV19 and TRBJ1-5 provide the parts outside the CDR3, is DGGITQSPKYLFRKEGQNVTLSCEQNLNHDAMYWYRQDPGQGLRLIYYSQIVNDFQKGDIAEGYSVSREKKESFPLTVTSAQKNPTAFYLCASSRSIQPQHFGDGTRLSIL.

The rearrangement links TRBV6-5 to TRBJ1-5; 7 positions agree with TRBD1. Germline CDR1 and CDR2: MNHEY and SVGAGI. The ends lost 6 bases at V and 4 bases at J; junction bases unmatched: 3. The CDR3 has 13 amino acids. The CDR3 region has the DNA TGTGCCAGCAGACCACAGGGGAATCAGCCCCAGCATTTT. Translated: CASRPQGNQPQHF.

CDR3 nucleotides: TGTGCCAGTAGTATTCGGGGACAAGCGAGCACAGATACGCAGTATTTT. Protein product: CASSIRGQASTDTQYF. The genes are TRBV19 and TRBJ2-3, with D perhaps TRBD1 (6 bases). Trimming cost V 3 bases and J 0 bases, with 13 bases left between them. The germline gives CDR1 LNHDA, CDR2 SQIVND (reference sequence). The length of the CDR3 is 16 residues. The variable domain in full, completed from reference TRBV19 and TRBJ2-3, reads DGGITQSPKYLFRKEGQNVTLSCEQNLNHDAMYWYRQDPGQGLRLIYYSQIVNDFQKGDIAEGYSVSREKKESFPLTVTSAQKNPTAFYLCASSIRGQASTDTQYFGPGTRLTVL.

The chain employs TRBV18 and TRBJ2-2, with D tentatively TRBD2 (5 bases). V was shortened by 0 bases and J by 0 bases, with 8 bases between the two germline ends. The CDR3 runs 16 residues. Germline V lookup: CDR1 KGHSH, CDR2 LQKENI. Here the CDR3 DNA reads TGTGCCAGCTCACCACCTAATAGCGCGAACACCGGGGAGCTGTTTTTT. Translating gives CASSPPNSANTGELFF.

J is TRBJ1-6 and V is TRBV6-5; D is possibly TRBD1 (5 bases). In germline, CDR1 is MNHEY, CDR2 SVGAGI. Trimming shortened V by 6 bases and J by 4 bases, and 7 bases separated the two germline ends. This CDR3 has 13 residues. CDR3 sequence reads: CASRRGYNSPLHF. The CDR3 nucleotides read TGTGCCAGCAGACGGGGGTATAATTCACCCCTCCACTTT.

This rearrangement joins TRBV30 to TRBJ1-6; a weak D match, TRBD1 (6 bases). Deletions cut 1 base from V and 10 bases from J, with 17 bases between. Germline V gene lookup returns CDR1 GTSNPN and CDR2 SVGIG (reference sequence). This CDR3 comprises 15 residues. This CDR3 is CAWSGVGDIRSPLHF. CDR3 coding DNA: TGTGCCTGGAGTGGGGTAGGGGACATAAGATCACCCCTCCACTTT.

DNA of the CDR3: TGTGCCAGTAGTATTTTGGTCTTCGGCGGGCAGCCCCAGCATTTT. Translation: CASSILVFGGQPQHF. The rearrangement uses TRBV19 and TRBJ1-5; no clear D gene. The CDR3 sequence is 15 residues long. V was cut by 3 bases and J by 7 bases, with 16 bases left in between. Germline V gene lookup returns CDR1 LNHDA and CDR2 SQIVND (reference sequence).

The rearrangement links TRBV30 to TRBJ1-3; 8 positions agree with TRBD1. CDR1 is GTSNPN and CDR2 is SVGIG in the germline V gene (reference sequence). CDR3 size: 15 residues. The junction had 6 bases not matched to a gene; V was cut back by 3 bases and J by 2 bases. CDR3 bases: TGTGCCTGGAGAAGAGCAGGGGGCACTGGAAACACCATATATTTT. It codes for CAWRRAGGTGNTIYF. The complete variable domain, with remaining parts taken from reference TRBV30 and TRBJ1-3, reads SQTIHQWPATLVQPVGSPLSLECTVEGTSNPNLYWYRQAAGRGLQLLFYSVGIGQISSEVPQNLSASRPQDRQFILSSKKLLLSDSGFYLCAWRRAGGTGNTIYFGEGSWLTVV.

The rearrangement joins TRBV6-1 to TRBJ1-2, with 8 bases matching TRBD1. The V gene end was trimmed by 2 bases and the J gene end by 8 bases; junction bases not matched to a gene: 7. Germline CDR1 MNHNS, CDR2 SASEGT. The CDR3 covers 14 residues. This chain's CDR3 is CASSEPDRGEGYTF. The CDR3 DNA reads as TGTGCCAGCAGTGAACCTGACAGGGGTGAAGGCTACACCTTC.

The chain joins TRBV5-6 to TRBJ2-5; no definite D call. The CDR3 spans 15 residues. Germline V gives CDR1 SGHDT, CDR2 YYEEEE. Trimming left V 1 base short and J 1 base short, with 11 bases between. The chain's CDR3 is CASSLFSRPQETQYF. The CDR3 nucleotides read TGTGCCAGCAGCTTGTTTTCGCGCCCCCAAGAGACCCAGTACTTC.

V gene TRBV27 combines with J gene TRBJ2-3; no firm D call. The CDR3 has 12 residues. V was shortened by 4 bases and J by 2 bases, with 4 bases between the two germline ends. CDR1 is MNHEY, CDR2 SMNVEV, per germline (reference sequence). The CDR3 region is CASSSVTDTQYF. The CDR3, as DNA: TGTGCCAGCAGTTCTGTCACAGATACGCAGTATTTT.

The CDR3 nucleotides read TGCGCCAGCAGTACGTCTAGCGGGAGACGGGGGTCCTACAATGAGCAGTTCTTC. Protein product: CASSTSSGRRGSYNEQFF. The rearrangement joins TRBV4-1 to TRBJ2-1; 10 positions agree with TRBD2. The J segment lost 1 base and the V segment lost 6 bases, leaving 12 bases of the junction unmatched. CDR1 MGHRA and CDR2 YSYEKL come from the germline V gene. CDR3 length: 18 amino acids.

The V call is TRBV4-1, the J call TRBJ2-1, with D tentatively TRBD1 (6 bases). The CDR3 totals 16 residues. Trimming shortened V by 3 bases and J by 0 bases, and 12 bases separated the two germline ends. Looked up from germline, CDR1 is MGHRA and CDR2 is YSYEKL. The CDR3 DNA reads TGCGCCAGCAGCCAGAAAGGACAGAGCTCCTACAATGAGCAGTTCTTC. This encodes CASSQKGQSSYNEQFF.

The chain uses TRBV11-2 and TRBJ2-7; 8 bases are shared with TRBD1. V was pared by 1 base and J by 2 bases, with 4 bases of the junction left unmatched. Germline lookup yields CDR1 SGHAT and CDR2 FQNNGV. The CDR3 sequence is 15 residues long. CDR3 sequence (DNA): TGTGCCAGCAGCTTAGCCCAGGGGGCCCCCTACGAGCAGTACTTC. Translated, it gives CASSLAQGAPYEQYF.

This rearrangement joins TRBV9 to TRBJ2-7; perhaps TRBD2 as D (6 bases). The CDR3 runs to 15 residues. Per germline, CDR1 SGDLS and CDR2 YYNGEE. The germline V and J ends were trimmed by 4 bases and 4 bases, with 18 bases remaining between them. The CDR3 region is CASSSRGEQTYEQYF. The DNA of the CDR3 is TGTGCCAGCAGCTCCCGCGGGGAACAGACATACGAGCAGTACTTC.

V gene TRBV5-1 combines with J gene TRBJ1-4, with TRBD1 identical over 7 bases. Unmatched junction bases numbered 7, after V lost 3 bases and J lost 8 bases. The germline V gene encodes CDR1 SGHRS and CDR2 YFSETQ. The CDR3 has 14 amino acids. CDR3 sequence: CASSSDPGQEKLFF. CDR3 coding DNA: TGCGCCAGCAGCTCGGATCCGGGACAGGAAAAACTGTTTTTT.

A single count supports this clone. J is TRBJ2-7 and V is TRBV19, with D tentatively TRBD2 (7 bases). Germline CDR1 LNHDA, CDR2 SQIVND (reference sequence). Deletions cut 3 bases from V and 2 bases from J, with 17 bases between. The CDR3 extends over 16 amino acids. CDR3 region: CASSIKGAGAAYEQYF. DNA of the CDR3: TGTGCCAGTAGTATTAAAGGGGCGGGGGCAGCCTACGAGCAGTACTTC. The full variable domain, completed using reference TRBV19 and TRBJ2-7, is DGGITQSPKYLFRKEGQNVTLSCEQNLNHDAMYWYRQDPGQGLRLIYYSQIVNDFQKGDIAEGYSVSREKKESFPLTVTSAQKNPTAFYLCASSIKGAGAAYEQYFGPGTRLTVT.